This T cell receptor beta chain appears in the sequencing data of a study of cytomegalovirus exposure and HLA in healthy donors (dated by TCRdb to about 2017). Some background on the complete study: According to an earlier analysis of a few hundred of the donors, about 179 million T cells yielded roughly 110 million unique TCR beta sequences and 276 Gb of sequence data. An early release covering around 630 HLA-typed donors comprised approximately 290 gigabases of sequencing data and around 85 million unique TCR sequences. The genetic ancestry cluster associated with self-reported Caucasian donors included about 81% of the roughly 400 genotyped donors. The study was designed to test whether signatures of past pathogen exposure could be identified by cataloging public T cell receptors. Using immunosequencing, the study profiled T cell repertoires from about 620 subjects and related those repertoires to cytomegalovirus serostatus. Besides the first cohort of hundreds of subjects, a separate validation cohort made up of over a hundred different subjects was used. High-throughput TCR immunosequencing, statistical association of individual TCRs with disease status, and machine learning were combined to predict cytomegalovirus infection status. In a later analysis, previously published TCR beta repertoires from about 640 donors were re-analyzed and high-resolution HLA genotyping was added so that TCR occurrence patterns could be studied. The later analysis used no new phenotypic data to find candidate immune exposures, relying instead on TCR beta sequences and their occurrence across donors. In an earlier analysis of roughly 540 of the donors, high-throughput TCR beta sequencing was used to judge whether each TCR beta V gene segment behaved as functional or pseudogenic. Donor age, sex, ethnicity and CMV serostatus were collected together with the repertoire data. A later genetic analysis used genome-wide SNP genotypes for about three fifths of the roughly 700 donors, treating that subset as a discovery cohort. All discovery cohort repertoires had been generated using a single sequencing platform. HLA typing included class I and class II loci at four-digit resolution. Typing coverage varied by locus: about 620-630 donors for A, B, C, DRB1 and DQB1; about 520 for DQA1; around 570 for DPA1; around 450 for DPB1. Because of strong linkage in the cohort, roughly 5 DR-DQ haplotypes were treated as single units for association and clustering. On average, approximately 250,000 unique TCR beta nucleotide sequences were sequenced per donor among a few hundred genotyped donors of the cohort, with roughly 18% of those sequences being non-productive. The paper as a whole reports these results and caveats: In a later analysis, most CMV-associated TCR beta chains were found to appear HLA-restricted, with HLA associations seemingly driven largely by CMV exposure. According to the authors, the approach could potentially be generalized to other disease states and immunological phenotypes. Sequencing depth was assumed to be roughly uniform across donors in the presence/absence analyses, though that assumption may not hold. Cytomegalovirus status was reported to be diagnosed by the classifier with high specificity and sensitivity in both the original and validation cohorts. Broadly in line with IMGT annotations, most TCR beta V segments showed up in productive rearrangements about 87% or about 30% of the time in an earlier analysis of around 600 of the donors. The study listed 150 to 200 TCR beta chains as associated with cytomegalovirus. A further reported finding was that TCR beta sequences accurately predicted the HLA-A and HLA-B alleles for most subjects in the first cohort. According to a later analysis, parvovirus B19, influenza, CMV and Epstein-Barr virus appeared linked to several top co-occurrence clusters. According to a later genetic analysis, donors in an Asian-associated ancestry cluster had fewer N-insertions in productive TCRs than the approximately 700-donor mean. A cluster of highly shared sequence variants was judged likely to be a technical artifact of the sequencing pipeline. An association between a missense DCLRE1C variant and V-gene and J-gene trimming of TCR beta chains was found in a later genetic analysis and replicated in an independent cohort. The cohort was sequenced for TCR beta chains only, and without alpha or paired-chain data the features that could be detected were limited. A later analysis associated about 18,000 TCR beta sequences with specific HLA alleles at a false discovery rate of 0.05. In a later analysis, TCR association rates were found to vary across HLA loci, with the most associated TCRs seen for DRB1 alleles and the fewest for HLA-C alleles. Because some donors lacked HLA typing at each locus, the association tests relied only on the typed subset. The 87-base-pair reads could not distinguish some IMGT-functional V segments, including TRBV6-2 and TRBV6-3, so those segments were excluded. Correlated functional status among segregating V segments might reflect linkage disequilibrium, but an unknown experimental factor could not be ruled out. CMV serostatus was the only immune exposure information available for the cohort. In vitro tests confirmed that three of the cytomegalovirus-associated TCR beta chains recognize cytomegalovirus antigens. In a later analysis, HLA-associated TCR beta chains showed more clonal expansion and lower generation probabilities than non-associated chains that were equally common. Across donors, most TCR sequences were observed very rarely, whereas some public TCRs were present in many individuals. When HLA alleles, especially DR and DQ, strongly co-occurred, TCR associations were difficult to assign to individual alleles. The earlier analysis of fewer than 750 of the donors excluded fewer than 20 rarely observed V segments, including chromosome 9 orphons, because counts were too low.

Library preparation employed the immunoSEQ multiplex PCR assay. For the multiplex PCR, a mixture combining 60 forward primers for TCR Vbeta segments and 13 reverse primers for TCR Jbeta segments was used. The CDR3 region of rearranged TCR beta genes was amplified from genomic DNA by a multiplex PCR assay. The amplified TCR beta libraries were sequenced on the Illumina HiSeq System as 87-base-pair reads. The source study handled its data this way. Across the 600 to 700 repertoires, a later analysis counted roughly 84 million unique TCR beta chains, approximately 12 million of which were shared by at least two donors. Raw reads were error-corrected and collapsed into unique sequences with a nearest-neighbor algorithm that merged closely related sequences to remove PCR and sequencing errors. Alignment of CDR3 sequences to IMGT reference sequences was used to assign V, D and J gene segments. For a sequence to be retained, a match of at least six nucleotides to both a V gene segment and a J gene segment was required. A rearrangement counted as productive if the CDR3 had no stop codons and remained in frame with V and J, and every other rearrangement counted as non-productive. CDR3 was defined according to IMGT convention as the region running from the second conserved V-encoded cysteine to the conserved J-encoded phenylalanine. In an earlier analysis of approximately 500 of the donors, sequences lacking an unambiguous match to a single V gene segment were excluded. An earlier analysis of 500 to 700 of the donors classified V segments as functional when productive rearrangements were above 56.7% and as segregating when the standard deviation between donors was above 5%. To diagnose cytomegalovirus status from the catalog of TCR beta chain sequences, a statistical classification framework was built. In a later analysis, TCR nucleotide sequences were compared against IMGT/GENE-DB human TR gene sequences so that V and J genes could be assigned. The TCRdist pipeline was used in a later analysis to assign CDR3 sequences and most-parsimonious VDJ recombination scenarios. In a later analysis, every TCR beta chain was defined by the combination of its CDR3 amino acid sequence and its V-gene family, and reads without a unique V-gene family were dropped. To address suspected cross-contamination and a sequencing artifact, a later analysis removed some 620 highly shared, low-generation-probability nucleotide sequences. In a later analysis, a clonal expansion index was calculated for each public chain from normalized within-repertoire ranks of inferred template counts. In a later analysis, generation probabilities were computed using a VDJ recombination model fitted to out-of-frame rearrangements, and the results were checked against IGoR. A later analysis scored TCR-TCR, TCR-HLA and TCR-CMV co-occurrence with hypergeometric tests, applying a repertoire-size bias correction to TCR pairs. False discovery rates were estimated in a later analysis by permuting HLA or CMV assignments 20 times. In a later analysis, co-occurring TCRs were grouped using DBSCAN, and TCRdist sequence similarity was added for clustering within HLA-allele-positive subsets. For co-occurrence clustering, repertoires with fewer than 30,000 or more than 120,000 public chains were excluded, along with five repertoires with anomalous nucleotide sharing. TCRdb's version of the immuneACCESS table is confined to in-frame rearrangements and falls short of the full clone set. An unresolved V gene accounts for under half of the shortfall where checked; the remainder is of unknown origin. The V and J calls and clone size come from that table; D and trimming were worked out from the DNA. The sample table records approximately 27,000 clones; about 62% of these occur just once. The top ten hold roughly 42% of the sample.

Worth noting for this clone: Its antigen specificity is not known. No quality values exist for individual bases; no much larger clone is one base distant.

The CDR3 has 16 amino acids, counting the end cysteine and phenylalanine. The CDR3 DNA has 48 bases and is translated from base 1. The cohort consisted of 600 to 750 healthy bone marrow donors. At the time of sampling, all cohort members were nominally healthy, though unrecorded immune exposures were likely present. The donor tested CMV seropositive and was one of the 289 seropositive cohort members. A peripheral blood sample was collected from each donor, and TCR beta sequencing was performed on peripheral blood mononuclear cells. The Qiagen DNeasy Blood Extraction Kit was used to extract genomic DNA from the blood cell samples.

The sequencing sample was made of PBMCs. This TCR was recovered from a male donor in good health and CMV-seropositive. The rearranged chain carries TRBV1 and TRBJ2-2; the D call in the table, TRBD2, was not verified against the DNA. TRBV1 is shown as a pseudogene. In nucleotides, the sequence is TGCACCAGCAGCCAACCTAGCGGGATGAACACCGGGGAGCTGTTTTTT. Its translation reads: CTSSQPSGMNTGELFF.